The 14 T cell receptor beta chains below all came from one sample that was sequenced in a study of T-cell memory formation after mild COVID-19. MiXCR, run by TCRdb on the 5' RACE reads, gives a single entry per CDR3 protein. The sample has approximately 350,000 distinct CDR3 sequences, 25% to 30% seen once. Material: PBMCs or a T cell subset sorted from them (not recorded which). The origin of the receptors is an adult woman who had mild COVID-19 (a few samples of this study predate the infection). Cell type and time point are not known.

This clonotype appeared a few times. The J gene is TRBJ1-2, the V gene TRBV24-1; unclear D gene. Germline V CDR1 and CDR2: KGHDR, SFDVKD. V lost 3 bases, J lost 4 bases, and 2 bases lay in between. CDR3 length equals 11 residues. CDR3 in DNA: TGTGCCACCAGTGATCCCTATGGCTACACCTTC. It is translated as CATSDPYGYTF.

This chain uses TRBV6-5 with TRBJ1-2; D is ambiguous. This CDR3 has 14 amino acids. V shed 5 bases and J shed 8 bases, with 18 bases lying between them. Germline V gives CDR1 MNHEY, CDR2 SVGAGI. CDR3 loop: CASSPGWGNHGYTF. As DNA, the CDR3 is TGTGCCAGCAGTCCCGGGTGGGGAAATCACGGCTACACCTTC.

The chain carries TRBV12-3 or TRBV12-4 and TRBJ1-5; maybe TRBD1 (6 bases). The CDR3 spans 15 residues. V dropped 2 bases and J dropped 3 bases, with 11 bases sitting between them. The CDR3 DNA reads TGTGCCAGCAGTTTATCAGGGGAAACCAATCAGCCCCAGCATTTT. Residues: CASSLSGETNQPQHF.

In its sample, this clonotype was seen a few times. This rearrangement joins TRBV20-1 to TRBJ2-3, with D perhaps matching TRBD1 (5 bases). Trimming left V 3 bases short and J 0 bases short, with 10 bases between. The CDR3 consists of 14 residues. Looked up from germline, CDR1 is DFQATT and CDR2 is SNEGSKA (reference sequence). CDR3 sequence: CSARAGPSTDTQYF. The CDR3 region has the DNA TGCAGTGCTAGGGCAGGGCCTAGCACAGATACGCAGTATTTT.

Only a few counts were recorded for this clonotype. The chain is built from TRBV29-1 and TRBJ2-7, with D possibly being TRBD2 (6 bases). V was pared by 4 bases and J by 3 bases, with 13 bases between. The CDR3 runs 13 residues. Germline V gene lookup returns CDR1 SQVTM and CDR2 ANQGSEA. The CDR3 coding sequence is TGCAGCGTTGGGACTGGGAGGTTCTACGAGCAGTACTTC. This sequence encodes CSVGTGRFYEQYF.

The J gene is TRBJ2-3, the V gene TRBV6-2 or TRBV6-3; no clear D gene. This CDR3 comprises 14 residues. Germline loops: CDR1 MNHEY, CDR2 SVGEGT. V was pared by 0 bases and J by 1 base, with 5 bases between. The CDR3 here is CASSYSSRTDTQYF. The CDR3 DNA is TGTGCCAGCAGTTACTCTTCCCGCACAGATACGCAGTATTTT.

This clonotype appeared many times. The CDR3 is CASSLGTVNTGELFF. The CDR3 nucleotides read TGTGCCAGCAGCTTAGGGACAGTGAACACCGGGGAGCTGTTTTTT. The chain has TRBV7-8 and TRBJ2-2, with D possibly TRBD1 on 6 matching bases. Looked up from germline, CDR1 is SGHVS and CDR2 is FQNEAQ. V was pared by 1 base and J by 1 base, with 7 bases between. This CDR3 comprises 15 residues.

This chain joins TRBV24-1 and TRBJ2-3; 14 bases are shared with TRBD2. CDR1 KGHDR and CDR2 SFDVKD come from the germline V gene. The length of the CDR3 is 17 residues. Unmatched junction bases numbered 4, after V lost 4 bases and J lost 2 bases. The CDR3 here is CATSDLGLAGVTDTQYF. CDR3 in DNA: TGTGCCACCAGTGACTTGGGACTAGCGGGGGTCACAGATACGCAGTATTTT.

This chain connects TRBV5-5 to TRBJ2-7, with D maybe TRBD1 (6 bases). The length of the CDR3 is 14 residues. CDR1 is SGHKS and CDR2 is YYEKEE in the germline V gene (reference sequence). V was trimmed by 4 bases and J by 1 base, leaving 12 bases between them. CDR3 sequence (DNA): TGTGCCAGCAGCCGGTCGACAGGTTCCTACGAGCAGTACTTC. Translation: CASSRSTGSYEQYF.

This clonotype came up a few times. This chain connects TRBV7-2 to TRBJ2-1; unclear D gene. The CDR3 totals 13 residues. V dropped 0 bases and J dropped 6 bases, with 6 bases sitting between them. The V gene's germline CDR1 is SGHTA and CDR2 FQGNSA. The CDR3 bases are TGTGCCAGCAGCTTAGCCCTGGGCAATGAGCAGTTCTTC. This gives the protein CASSLALGNEQFF.

The J gene is TRBJ1-2, the V gene TRBV18; no definite D call. The CDR3 length is 13 residues. The germline CDR1 and CDR2 sequences are KGHSH and LQKENI. The V and J ends lost 6 bases and 4 bases respectively, with 12 bases between them. CDR3 region: CASSLEEGYGYTF. The CDR3 DNA reads as TGTGCCAGCTCCCTAGAGGAGGGCTATGGCTACACCTTC.

This chain uses TRBV9 with TRBJ1-1; D may be TRBD1 (5 bases). Germline CDR1 SGDLS, CDR2 YYNGEE. The ends were cut back, 4 bases at V and 6 bases at J, with 19 bases in the middle. The CDR3 length is 15 residues. CDR3 sequence reads: CASSPRGGEMAEAFF. The CDR3 nucleotides are TGTGCCAGCAGCCCCCGAGGAGGGGAGATGGCTGAAGCTTTCTTT.

V is TRBV7-6 and J is TRBJ1-3, with 9 nucleotides matching TRBD1. With V trimmed by 5 bases and J by 0 bases, 8 bases remained unmatched. The CDR3 sequence is 17 residues long. Germline V CDR1 and CDR2: SGHVS, FNYEAQ. CDR3 residues: CASSPPGQGISGNTIYF. CDR3 in DNA: TGTGCCAGCAGCCCCCCGGGACAGGGCATCTCTGGAAACACCATATATTTT.

This clonotype has just a few counts. The V and J genes are TRBV4-1 and TRBJ2-7; 10 bases match TRBD1. CDR3 length: 16 amino acids. Germline V gene lookup returns CDR1 MGHRA and CDR2 YSYEKL. V gave up 4 bases and J gave up 6 bases; unmatched junction bases: 12. The CDR3, as DNA: TGCGCCAGCAGCCGCCTGAGTGGGACAGGGGAAGGCGAGCAGTACTTC. Protein sequence: CASSRLSGTGEGEQYF.